This is a list of T cell receptor beta chains from one sample in a study of cytomegalovirus exposure and HLA in healthy donors. Generated by immunoSEQ multiplex PCR, the TCRdb table keeps only in-frame clones and is missing some. The data hold some 140,000 clones, with 65% to 80% observed a single time. Input material: PBMCs. Receptors originate from a man aged 40-55 years in good health and CMV-seronegative. Each CDR3 is given with its conserved first and last residue. A D gene is named only where the DNA matches it firmly. Some rows mark clone size as missing; the rest say once, few, many or name a class of expanded clone.

j_call | d_call | v_call | clone_size | cdr3_nt | cdr3_aa
TRBJ2-7 | . | TRBV15 | . | TGTGCCACCAGCAGAGGGGGCGGACGAACCTACGAGCAGTACTTC | CATSRGGGRTYEQYF
TRBJ1-4 | TRBD1 | TRBV4-3 | . | TGCGCCAGCAGCCATCCAGGGGGCGCTGAAAAACTGTTTTTT | CASSHPGGAEKLFF
TRBJ1-5 | . | TRBV7-9 | . | TGTGCCAGCAGCTCAGACAGTTCCAATCAGCCCCAGCATTTT | CASSSDSSNQPQHF
TRBJ1-1 | . | TRBV7-9 | . | TGTGCCAGCAGCTCCAGGGGTGGGGCTTGGGACACTGAAGCTTTCTTT | CASSSRGGAWDTEAFF
TRBJ2-7 | TRBD1 | TRBV5-4 | . | TGTGCCAGCAGCTTAGGACAGGGGACAGAGCAGTACTTC | CASSLGQGTEQYF
TRBJ1-2 | TRBD1 | TRBV4-3 | . | TGCGCCAGCAGCCAGACAGGGACTGTCGGCTACACCTTC | CASSQTGTVGYTF
TRBJ1-5 | . | TRBV25-1 | . | TGTGCCATCCAGGGACTTTATAGCAATCAGCCCCAGCATTTT | CAIQGLYSNQPQHF
TRBJ2-6 | . | TRBV27 | . | TGTGCCAGCAGTCCGTCCGGCGTGAGGAGCTCTGGGGCCAACGTCCTGACTTTC | CASSPSGVRSSGANVLTF
TRBJ2-2 | . | TRBV6-6 | many | TGTGCCAGCAGTTACTCAGGGACAATGAACACCGGGGAGCTGTTTTTT | CASSYSGTMNTGELFF
TRBJ2-5 | . | TRBV9 | . | TGTGCCAGCAGCGTAGACCAGGGTTCTCGGGAGACCCAGTACTTC | CASSVDQGSRETQYF
TRBJ2-7 | . | TRBV19 | . | TGTGCCAGTAGTATCCCAGGGGACGCCTACGAGCAGTACTTC | CASSIPGDAYEQYF
TRBJ2-7 | TRBD1 | TRBV19 | . | TGTGCCAGTCGAGACGCGGACAGGTTCGAGCAGTACTTC | CASRDADRFEQYF
TRBJ1-1 | . | TRBV5-6 | many | TGTGCCAGCAGACTAGGGCTCTCGGAAGCTTTCTTT | CASRLGLSEAFF
TRBJ2-3 | . | TRBV5-1 | . | TGCGCCAGCAGCTTCCAGCGACCTAGCACAGATACGCAGTATTTT | CASSFQRPSTDTQYF
TRBJ2-7 | TRBD1 | TRBV6-1 | . | TGTGCCAGTAGCGTGGGGACAGGGGGCTACGAGCAGTACTTC | CASSVGTGGYEQYF
TRBJ2-7 | TRBD2 | TRBV6-5 | once | TGTGCCAGCAGTTACAAAATATCGACTAGCGGGTACGAGCAGTACTTC | CASSYKISTSGYEQYF
TRBJ1-3 | . | TRBV15 | . | TGTGCCACCAGCAGAGATAAGGGGGCTGGAAACACCATATATTTT | CATSRDKGAGNTIYF
TRBJ1-2 | . | TRBV4-3 | . | TGCGCCAGCAGCCAGGAACAGGGCGAGAAGGGCTACACCTTC | CASSQEQGEKGYTF
TRBJ2-7 | . | TRBV28 | . | TGTGCCAGCAGTTCCCCACTCCTCACCGACAGTCAACTATCCTACGAGCAGTACTTC | CASSSPLLTDSQLSYEQYF
TRBJ2-5 | TRBD2 | TRBV7-2 | few | TGTGCCAGCAGCGTACTAGCGGGTCAGACCCAGTACTTC | CASSVLAGQTQYF
TRBJ1-1 | . | TRBV18 | . | TGTGCCAGCTCACCAGTCACAGGCCCAGAAATAGAAGCTTTCTTT | CASSPVTGPEIEAFF
TRBJ2-7 | TRBD1 | TRBV5-1 | few | TGCGCCAGCAGCTTCACAGGGGGCCCCGAGCAGTACTTC | CASSFTGGPEQYF
TRBJ2-7 | . | TRBV28 | . | TGTCCTAAGAGGGAGGTGCACTACGAGCAGTACTTC | CPKREVHYEQYF
TRBJ2-1 | TRBD1 | TRBV4-1 | medium-sized | TGCGCCAGCAGCATTCGGACAGGGGTGGGGGGAGCGATCGACAATGAGCAGTTCTTC | CASSIRTGVGGAIDNEQFF
TRBJ2-5 | TRBD1 | TRBV7-2 | . | TGTGCCAGCACCCTTGACAGGGTGGAGACCCAGTACTTC | CASTLDRVETQYF